This TCR beta chain was profiled in a study of Graves' ophthalmopathy and Graves' hyperthyroidism. Study-level background: Calling hyperthyroidism stable required that no ophthalmopathy show up within 18 months of follow-up. Study results and limitations: Prediction of ophthalmopathy progression reached roughly 64% sensitivity and around 75% specificity. Sensitivity of 85% to 90% and specificity of 70% to 84% were achieved when a 13-signature model separated ophthalmopathy from stable hyperthyroidism.

RNA transcripts were the template, and TCR beta CDR3 regions were amplified from them. First-round RT-PCR employed HTBI primers, with a second-round multiplex PCR after it. TCRdb itself ran the multiplex PCR reads through MiXCR, one entry per CDR3 protein. The table shows more than 1,000,000 distinct CDR3 sequences, with about 36% occurring only once. This clonotype came up many times. The antigen is not known. The CDR3 runs to 14 residues. Germline CDR1 SQVTM, CDR2 ANQGSEA. The V and J ends lost 0 bases and 3 bases respectively, with 12 bases between them. The receptor's source is an adult man with Graves' hyperthyroidism. Source material: peripheral blood or thyroid tissue (not recorded which). The rearrangement uses TRBV29-1 and TRBJ2-7, with D perhaps assigned TRBD1 or TRBD2 (5 bases each). CDR3 DNA sequence: TGCAGCGTTGAAGACCGGGACGAGAACTACGAGCAGTACTTC. Amino acids: CSVEDRDENYEQYF.